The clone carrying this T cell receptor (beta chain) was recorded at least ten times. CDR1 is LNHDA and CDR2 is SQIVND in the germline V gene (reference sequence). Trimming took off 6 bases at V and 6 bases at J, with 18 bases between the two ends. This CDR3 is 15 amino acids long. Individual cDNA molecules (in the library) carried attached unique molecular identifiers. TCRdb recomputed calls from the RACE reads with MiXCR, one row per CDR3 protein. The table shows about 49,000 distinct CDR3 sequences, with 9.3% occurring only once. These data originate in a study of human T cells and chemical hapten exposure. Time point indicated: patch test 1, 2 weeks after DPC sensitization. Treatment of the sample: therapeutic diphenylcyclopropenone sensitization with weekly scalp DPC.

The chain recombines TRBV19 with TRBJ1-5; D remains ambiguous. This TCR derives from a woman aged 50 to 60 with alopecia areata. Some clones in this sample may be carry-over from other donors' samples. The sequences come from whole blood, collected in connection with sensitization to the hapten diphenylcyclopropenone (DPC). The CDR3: CASSDERFLAQPQHF. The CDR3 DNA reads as TGTGCCAGTAGCGACGAGAGGTTTTTAGCTCAGCCCCAGCATTTT. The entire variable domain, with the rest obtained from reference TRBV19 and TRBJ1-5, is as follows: DGGITQSPKYLFRKEGQNVTLSCEQNLNHDAMYWYRQDPGQGLRLIYYSQIVNDFQKGDIAEGYSVSREKKESFPLTVTSAQKNPTAFYLCASSDERFLAQPQHFGDGTRLSIL.